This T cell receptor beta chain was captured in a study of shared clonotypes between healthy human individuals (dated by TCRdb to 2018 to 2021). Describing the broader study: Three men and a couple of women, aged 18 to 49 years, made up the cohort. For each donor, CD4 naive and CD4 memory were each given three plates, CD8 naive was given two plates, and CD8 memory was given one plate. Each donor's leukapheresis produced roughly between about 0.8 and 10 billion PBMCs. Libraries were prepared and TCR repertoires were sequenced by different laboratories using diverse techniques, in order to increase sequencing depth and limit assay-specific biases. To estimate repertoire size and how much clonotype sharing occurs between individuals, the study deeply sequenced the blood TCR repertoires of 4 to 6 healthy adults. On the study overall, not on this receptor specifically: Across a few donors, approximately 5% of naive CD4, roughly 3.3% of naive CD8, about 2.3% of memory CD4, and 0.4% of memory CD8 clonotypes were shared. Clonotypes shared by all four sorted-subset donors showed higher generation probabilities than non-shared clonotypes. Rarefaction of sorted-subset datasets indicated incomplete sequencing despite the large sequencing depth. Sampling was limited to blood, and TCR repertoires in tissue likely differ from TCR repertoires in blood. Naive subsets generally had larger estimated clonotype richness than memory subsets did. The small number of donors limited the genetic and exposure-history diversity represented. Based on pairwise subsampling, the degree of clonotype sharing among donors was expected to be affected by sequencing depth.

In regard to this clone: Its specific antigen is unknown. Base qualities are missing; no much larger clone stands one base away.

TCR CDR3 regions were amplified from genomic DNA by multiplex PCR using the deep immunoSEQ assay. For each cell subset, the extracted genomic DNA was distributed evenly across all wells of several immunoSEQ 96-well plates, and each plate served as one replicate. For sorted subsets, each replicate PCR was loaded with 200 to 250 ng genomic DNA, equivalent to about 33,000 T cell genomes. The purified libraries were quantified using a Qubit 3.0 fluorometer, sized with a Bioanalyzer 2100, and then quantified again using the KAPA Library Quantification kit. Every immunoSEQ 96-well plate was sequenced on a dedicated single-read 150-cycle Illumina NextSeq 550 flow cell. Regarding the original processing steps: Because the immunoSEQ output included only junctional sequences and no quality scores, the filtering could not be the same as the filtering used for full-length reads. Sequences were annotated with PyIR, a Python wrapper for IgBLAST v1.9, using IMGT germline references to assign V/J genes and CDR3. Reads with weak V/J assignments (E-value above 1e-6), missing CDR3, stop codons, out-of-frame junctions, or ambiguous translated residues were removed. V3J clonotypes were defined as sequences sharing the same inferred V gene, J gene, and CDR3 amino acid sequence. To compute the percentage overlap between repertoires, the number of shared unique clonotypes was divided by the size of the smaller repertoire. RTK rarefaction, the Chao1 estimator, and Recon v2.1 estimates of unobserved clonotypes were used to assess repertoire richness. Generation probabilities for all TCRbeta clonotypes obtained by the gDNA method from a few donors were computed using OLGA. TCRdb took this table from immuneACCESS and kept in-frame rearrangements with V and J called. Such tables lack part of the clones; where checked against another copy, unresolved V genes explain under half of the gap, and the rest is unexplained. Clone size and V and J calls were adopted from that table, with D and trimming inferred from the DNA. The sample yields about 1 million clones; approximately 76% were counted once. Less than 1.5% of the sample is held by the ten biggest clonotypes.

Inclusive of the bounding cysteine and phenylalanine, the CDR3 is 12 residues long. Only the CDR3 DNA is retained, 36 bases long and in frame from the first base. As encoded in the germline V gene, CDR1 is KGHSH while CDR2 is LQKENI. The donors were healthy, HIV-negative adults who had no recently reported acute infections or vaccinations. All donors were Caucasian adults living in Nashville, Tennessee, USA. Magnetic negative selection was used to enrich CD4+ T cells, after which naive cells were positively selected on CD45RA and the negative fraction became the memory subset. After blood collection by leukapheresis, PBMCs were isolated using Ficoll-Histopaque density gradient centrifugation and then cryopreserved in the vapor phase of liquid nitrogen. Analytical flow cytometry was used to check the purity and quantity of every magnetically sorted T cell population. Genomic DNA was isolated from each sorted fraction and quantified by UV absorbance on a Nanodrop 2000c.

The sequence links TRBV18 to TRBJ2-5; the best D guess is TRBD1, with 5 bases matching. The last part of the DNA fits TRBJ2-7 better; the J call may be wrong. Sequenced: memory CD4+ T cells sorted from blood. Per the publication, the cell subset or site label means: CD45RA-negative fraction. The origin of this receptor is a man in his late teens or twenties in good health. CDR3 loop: CASSPDTGEQYF. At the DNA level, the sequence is TGTGCCAGCTCACCAGATACAGGCGAGCAGTACTTC.